This T cell receptor beta chain was sequenced for a study of blood T cell repertoires in COVID-19. Turning to the study itself: Samples representing acute and convalescent COVID-19 were sourced from the United States, Italy and Spain.

Losses at the gene ends were 5 bases for V and 3 bases for J; bases not matched to a gene: 7. This CDR3 is built from 14 residues. Germline lookup yields CDR1 SGHRS and CDR2 YFSETQ. Study processing details: Amplification of reference gene primers provided the estimated nucleated cell counts. Some clones are missing from TCRdb's copy, which holds only in-frame ones; the method was immunoSEQ multiplex PCR. D and trimming were read from the DNA, whereas the V and J calls and clone size are those reported in that table. The sample holds 35,000 to 45,000 clones, over 80% seen once. Sequenced input: peripheral blood. The receptor was derived from a human donor in a cohort sampled during active COVID-19. V gene TRBV5-1 combines with J gene TRBJ2-5; 7 bases line up with TRBD1. CDR3: CASSQRDRKETQYF. The CDR3 nucleotides are TGCGCCAGCAGTCAAAGGGACAGAAAAGAGACCCAGTACTTC.